Presented here are 7 T cell receptor beta chains from one specimen sequenced in a study of blood T cell repertoires in COVID-19. Using immunoSEQ multiplex PCR, the repertoire was profiled, and TCRdb retains in-frame clones only, with some absent. The sample contains over 130,000 clones, about nine tenths of which appear only once. Sequences were obtained from peripheral blood. Receptor source: a woman between 55 and 75 years old with active or convalescent COVID-19.

In DNA, the CDR3 is TGCGCCAGCAGCTTTGGGGGACAGGGGGCAAAAGATACGCAGTATTTT. The encoded protein is CASSFGGQGAKDTQYF. The chain employs TRBV5-1 and TRBJ2-3, with 12 bases fitting TRBD1. The CDR3 consists of 16 residues. Germline CDR1 is SGHRS and CDR2 is YFSETQ. Losses at the gene ends were 2 bases for V and 5 bases for J; bases not matched to a gene: 6.

V and J are TRBV15 and TRBJ2-6; the D gene is possibly TRBD2 (5 bases). Deletions cut 0 bases from V and 4 bases from J, with 10 bases between. The germline V gene has CDR1 LNHNV and CDR2 YYDKDF (reference sequence). This CDR3 region has 16 residues. The CDR3 protein is CATSRDRSGGANVLTF. The CDR3 DNA is TGTGCCACCAGCAGAGATCGAAGCGGCGGGGCCAACGTCCTGACTTTC. The whole variable domain, filled in from reference TRBV15 and TRBJ2-6, reads DAMVIQNPRYQVTQFGKPVTLSCSQTLNHNVMYWYQQKSSQAPKLLFHYYDKDFNNEADTPDNFQSRRPNTSFCFLDIRSPGLGDTAMYLCATSRDRSGGANVLTFGAGSRLTVL.

The chain couples TRBV6-2 or TRBV6-3 to TRBJ1-6; D unclear. The CDR3 sequence is 15 residues long. V dropped 2 bases and J dropped 8 bases, with 13 bases sitting between them. Germline lookup yields CDR1 MNHEY and CDR2 SVGEGT. CDR3 bases: TGTGCCAGCAGTTACGGGGAGGGTCCGTATTCACCCCTCCACTTT. It translates to CASSYGEGPYSPLHF.

The table lists this clone with a count of one. This chain joins TRBV19 and TRBJ2-1; TRBD1 is a possible D gene (6 bases). The germline gives CDR1 LNHDA, CDR2 SQIVND (reference sequence). The CDR3 covers 15 residues. V was pared by 7 bases and J by 6 bases, with 19 bases between. CDR3 nucleotide sequence: TGTGCCAGTAAAAGCTCCGGGACAAGTAGCAATGAGCAGTTCTTC. This sequence encodes CASKSSGTSSNEQFF. The complete variable domain, with remaining parts taken from reference TRBV19 and TRBJ2-1, reads DGGITQSPKYLFRKEGQNVTLSCEQNLNHDAMYWYRQDPGQGLRLIYYSQIVNDFQKGDIAEGYSVSREKKESFPLTVTSAQKNPTAFYLCASKSSGTSSNEQFFGPGTRLTVL.

The chain joins TRBV7-2 to TRBJ2-7, with a tentative D call TRBD2 (5 bases). The CDR3 length is 14 residues. V lost 3 bases to trimming and J lost 4 bases, with 13 bases between them. Per the germline V gene, CDR1 is SGHTA and CDR2 is FQGNSA. CDR3 protein: CASSFSRWEYEQYF. The CDR3 DNA follows: TGTGCCAGCAGCTTCTCCCGTTGGGAGTACGAGCAGTACTTC.

This clone was counted only a few times. This chain joins TRBV4-3 and TRBJ1-1; D gene ambiguous. The V gene lost 0 bases and the J gene lost 7 bases, with 9 bases spanning the gap. Per germline, CDR1 LGHNA and CDR2 YSLEER. The CDR3 totals 13 residues. The CDR3 sequence: CASSQDLPSEAFF. CDR3 bases: TGCGCCAGCAGCCAAGATCTACCTAGTGAAGCTTTCTTT.

This chain links TRBV4-3 with TRBJ1-3; D ambiguous. Germline-derived CDR1 and CDR2 are LGHNA and YSLEER. This CDR3 contains 14 residues. Trimming removed 1 base from V and 0 bases from J, with 4 bases in between. CDR3 protein: CASSQGHSGNTIYF. In DNA form, the CDR3 reads TGCGCCAGCAGCCAAGGACACTCTGGAAACACCATATATTTT.